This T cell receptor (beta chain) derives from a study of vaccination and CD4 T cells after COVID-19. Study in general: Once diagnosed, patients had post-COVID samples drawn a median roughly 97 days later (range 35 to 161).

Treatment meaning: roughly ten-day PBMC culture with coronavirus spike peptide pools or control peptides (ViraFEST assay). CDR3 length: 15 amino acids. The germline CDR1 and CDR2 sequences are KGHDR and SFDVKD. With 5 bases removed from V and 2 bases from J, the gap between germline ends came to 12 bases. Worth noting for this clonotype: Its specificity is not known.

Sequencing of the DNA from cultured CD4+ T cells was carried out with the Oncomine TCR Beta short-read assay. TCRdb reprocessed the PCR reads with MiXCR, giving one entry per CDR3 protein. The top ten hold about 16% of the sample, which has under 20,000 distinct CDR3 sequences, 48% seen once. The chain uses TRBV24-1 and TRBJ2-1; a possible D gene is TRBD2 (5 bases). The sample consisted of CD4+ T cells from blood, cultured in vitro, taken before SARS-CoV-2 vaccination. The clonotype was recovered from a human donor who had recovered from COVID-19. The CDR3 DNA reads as TGTGCCACCAGTGGTACTAGACGGACCTACAATGAGCAGTTCTTC. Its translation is CATSGTRRTYNEQFF.